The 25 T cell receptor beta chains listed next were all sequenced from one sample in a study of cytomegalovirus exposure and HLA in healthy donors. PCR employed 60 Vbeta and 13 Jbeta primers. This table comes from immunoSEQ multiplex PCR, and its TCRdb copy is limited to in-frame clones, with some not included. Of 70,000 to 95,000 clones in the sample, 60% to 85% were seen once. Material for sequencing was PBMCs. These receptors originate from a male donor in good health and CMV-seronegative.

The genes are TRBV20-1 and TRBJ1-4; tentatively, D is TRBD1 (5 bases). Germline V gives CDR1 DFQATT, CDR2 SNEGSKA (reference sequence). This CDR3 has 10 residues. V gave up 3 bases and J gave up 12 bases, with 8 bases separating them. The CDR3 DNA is TGCAGTGCTAGTGCGGGGGAACTGTTTTTT. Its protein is CSASAGELFF.

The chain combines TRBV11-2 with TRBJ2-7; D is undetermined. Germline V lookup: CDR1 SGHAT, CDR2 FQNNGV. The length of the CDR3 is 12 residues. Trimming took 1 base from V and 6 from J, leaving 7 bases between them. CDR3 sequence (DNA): TGTGCCAGCAGCTTAGCTAGACGCGAGCAGTACTTC. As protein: CASSLARREQYF. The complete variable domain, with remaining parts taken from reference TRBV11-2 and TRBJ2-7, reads EAGVAQSPRYKIIEKRQSVAFWCNPISGHATLYWYQQILGQGPKLLIQFQNNGVVDDSQLPKDRFSAERLKGVDSTLKIQPAKLEDSAVYLCASSLARREQYFGPGTRLTVT.

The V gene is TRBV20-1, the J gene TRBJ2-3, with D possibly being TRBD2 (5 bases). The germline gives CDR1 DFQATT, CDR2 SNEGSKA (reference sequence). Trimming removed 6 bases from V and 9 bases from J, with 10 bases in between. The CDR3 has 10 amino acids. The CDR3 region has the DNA TGCAGTGCGGCGGGTAGCACGCAGTATTTT. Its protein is CSAAGSTQYF.

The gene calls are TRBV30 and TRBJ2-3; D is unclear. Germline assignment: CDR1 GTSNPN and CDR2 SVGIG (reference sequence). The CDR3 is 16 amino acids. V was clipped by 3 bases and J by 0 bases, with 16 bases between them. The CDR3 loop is CAWSAPGSTSTDTQYF. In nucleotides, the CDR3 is TGTGCCTGGAGCGCCCCCGGGTCTACTAGCACAGATACGCAGTATTTT.

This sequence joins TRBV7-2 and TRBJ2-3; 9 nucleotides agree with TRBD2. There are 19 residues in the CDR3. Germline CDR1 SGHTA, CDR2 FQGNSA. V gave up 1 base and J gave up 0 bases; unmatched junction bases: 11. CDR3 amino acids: CASSLVFAGGPLSTDTQYF. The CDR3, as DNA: TGTGCCAGCAGCTTAGTCTTCGCGGGAGGGCCTCTTAGCACAGATACGCAGTATTTT.

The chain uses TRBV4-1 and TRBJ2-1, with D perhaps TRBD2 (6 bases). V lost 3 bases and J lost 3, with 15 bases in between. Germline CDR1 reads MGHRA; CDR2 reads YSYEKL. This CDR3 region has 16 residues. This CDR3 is CASSQGPGGVYNEQFF. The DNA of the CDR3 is TGCGCCAGCAGCCAGGGGCCTGGCGGGGTCTACAATGAGCAGTTCTTC.

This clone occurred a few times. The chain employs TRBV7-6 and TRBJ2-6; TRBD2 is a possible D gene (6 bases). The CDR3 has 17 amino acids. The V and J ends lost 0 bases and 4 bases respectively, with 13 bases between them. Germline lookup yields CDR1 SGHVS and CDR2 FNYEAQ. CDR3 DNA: TGTGCCAGCAGCTTAGCCGCCGGGAGTAAGGGGGCCAACGTCCTGACTTTC. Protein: CASSLAAGSKGANVLTF.

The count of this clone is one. CDR3 DNA: TGCGCCAGCAGCCAGCTAAGTGACAGCAACTATGGCTACACCTTC. This codes for CASSQLSDSNYGYTF. The chain carries TRBV4-3 and TRBJ1-2, with D perhaps matching TRBD1 (5 bases). Per the germline V gene, CDR1 is LGHNA and CDR2 is YSLEER. CDR3 length: 15 residues. V gave up 3 bases and J gave up 2 bases, with 13 bases separating them.

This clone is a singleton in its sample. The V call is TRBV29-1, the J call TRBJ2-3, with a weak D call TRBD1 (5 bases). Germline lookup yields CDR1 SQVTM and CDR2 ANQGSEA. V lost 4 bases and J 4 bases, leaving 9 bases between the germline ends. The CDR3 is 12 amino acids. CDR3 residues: CSVVRGADTQYF. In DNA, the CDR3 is TGCAGCGTTGTAAGGGGCGCAGATACGCAGTATTTT.

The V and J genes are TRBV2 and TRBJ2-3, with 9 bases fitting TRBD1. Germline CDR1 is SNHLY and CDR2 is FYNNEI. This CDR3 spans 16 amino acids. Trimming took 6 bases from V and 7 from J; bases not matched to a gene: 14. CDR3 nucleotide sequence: TGTGCCAGCAGGGGGAGGACAGGGGCCCTGGATCATACGCAGTATTTT. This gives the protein CASRGRTGALDHTQYF.

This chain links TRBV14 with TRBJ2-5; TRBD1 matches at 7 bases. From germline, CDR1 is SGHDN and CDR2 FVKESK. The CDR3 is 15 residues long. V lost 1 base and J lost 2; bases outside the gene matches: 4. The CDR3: CASSQAQGWQETQYF. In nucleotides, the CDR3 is TGTGCCAGCAGCCAAGCACAGGGGTGGCAAGAGACCCAGTACTTC.

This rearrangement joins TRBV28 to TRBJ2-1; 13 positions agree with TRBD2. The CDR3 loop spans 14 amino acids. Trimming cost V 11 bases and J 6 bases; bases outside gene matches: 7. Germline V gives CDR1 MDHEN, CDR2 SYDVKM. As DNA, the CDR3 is TGTGCCGTCCAAAGGACTAGCGGGAGCAATGAGCAGTTCTTC. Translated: CAVQRTSGSNEQFF.

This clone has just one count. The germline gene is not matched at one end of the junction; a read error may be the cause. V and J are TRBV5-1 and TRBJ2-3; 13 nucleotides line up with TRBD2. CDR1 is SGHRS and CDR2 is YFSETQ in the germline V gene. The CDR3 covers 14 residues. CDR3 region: CASSLGTSGDTQSF. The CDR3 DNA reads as TGCGCCAGCAGCCTCGGGACTAGCGGGGATACGCAGTCTTTT.

CDR3 residues: CASSLFNTGNTIYF. Written as DNA, the CDR3 is TGTGCCAGCAGCTTATTTAATACTGGAAACACCATATATTTT. V gene TRBV13 combines with J gene TRBJ1-3; no clear D. This CDR3 is built from 14 residues. The germline V gene encodes CDR1 PRHDT and CDR2 FYEKMQ (reference sequence). V was shortened by 2 bases and J by 2 bases, with 7 bases between the two germline ends.

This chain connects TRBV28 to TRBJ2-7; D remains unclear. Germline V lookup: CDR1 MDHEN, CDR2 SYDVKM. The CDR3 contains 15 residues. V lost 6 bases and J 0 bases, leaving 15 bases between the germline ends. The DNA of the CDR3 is TGTGCCAGCAGCCCACCCAACTTCGCCTCCTACGAGCAGTACTTC. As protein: CASSPPNFASYEQYF.

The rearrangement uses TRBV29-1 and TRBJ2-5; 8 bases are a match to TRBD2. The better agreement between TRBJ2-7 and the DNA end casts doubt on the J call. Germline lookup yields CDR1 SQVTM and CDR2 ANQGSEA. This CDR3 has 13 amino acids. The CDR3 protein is CSVPGLGFYEQYF. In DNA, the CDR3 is TGCAGCGTGCCGGGACTAGGGTTCTACGAGCAGTACTTC.

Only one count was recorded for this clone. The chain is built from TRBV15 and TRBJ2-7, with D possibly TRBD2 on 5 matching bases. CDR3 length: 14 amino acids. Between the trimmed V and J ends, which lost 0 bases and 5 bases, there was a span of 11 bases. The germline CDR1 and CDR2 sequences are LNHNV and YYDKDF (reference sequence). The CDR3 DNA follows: TGTGCCACCAGCAGAGATCGGGGTCTCCACGAGCAGTACTTC. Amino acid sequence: CATSRDRGLHEQYF.

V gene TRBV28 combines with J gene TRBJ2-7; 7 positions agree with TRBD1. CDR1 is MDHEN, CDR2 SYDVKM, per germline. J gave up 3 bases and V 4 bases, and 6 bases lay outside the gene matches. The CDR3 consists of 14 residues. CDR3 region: CASSSPGQNYEQYF. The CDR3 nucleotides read TGTGCCAGCAGTTCTCCGGGACAGAACTACGAGCAGTACTTC.

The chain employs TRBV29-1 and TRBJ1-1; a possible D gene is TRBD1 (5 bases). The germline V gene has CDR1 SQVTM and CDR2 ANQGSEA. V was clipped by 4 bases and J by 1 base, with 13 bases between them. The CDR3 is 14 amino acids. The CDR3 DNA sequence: TGCAGCGTTGGTCCCGCCAGGGAGAACACTGAAGCTTTCTTT. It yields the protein CSVGPARENTEAFF.

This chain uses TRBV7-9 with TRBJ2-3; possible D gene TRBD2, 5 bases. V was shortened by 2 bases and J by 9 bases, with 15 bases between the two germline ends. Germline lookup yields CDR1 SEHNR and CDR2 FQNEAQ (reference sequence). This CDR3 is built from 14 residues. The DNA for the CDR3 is TGTGCCAGCAGCTTAAACGCGGGCGGTCTAACGCAGTATTTT. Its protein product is CASSLNAGGLTQYF. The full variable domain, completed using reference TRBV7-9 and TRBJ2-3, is DTGVSQNPRHKITKRGQNVTFRCDPISEHNRLYWYRQTLGQGPEFLTYFQNEAQLEKSRLLSDRFSAERPKGSFSTLEIQRTEQGDSAMYLCASSLNAGGLTQYFGPGTRLTVL.

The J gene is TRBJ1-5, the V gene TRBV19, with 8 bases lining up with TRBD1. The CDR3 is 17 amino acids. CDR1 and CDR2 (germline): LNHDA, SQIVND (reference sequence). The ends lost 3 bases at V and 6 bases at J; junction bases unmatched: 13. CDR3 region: CASSIRRTGRGGQPQHF. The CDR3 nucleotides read TGTGCCAGTAGTATCCGTAGGACAGGGCGAGGGGGTCAGCCCCAGCATTTT.

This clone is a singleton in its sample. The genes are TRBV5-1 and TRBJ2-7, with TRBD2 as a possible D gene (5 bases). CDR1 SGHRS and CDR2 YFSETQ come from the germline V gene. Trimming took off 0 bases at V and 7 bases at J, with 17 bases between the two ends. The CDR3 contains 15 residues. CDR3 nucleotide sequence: TGCGCCAGCAGCTTGGTTTCGGGCTCCGGGGTTGAGCAGTACTTC. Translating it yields CASSLVSGSGVEQYF.

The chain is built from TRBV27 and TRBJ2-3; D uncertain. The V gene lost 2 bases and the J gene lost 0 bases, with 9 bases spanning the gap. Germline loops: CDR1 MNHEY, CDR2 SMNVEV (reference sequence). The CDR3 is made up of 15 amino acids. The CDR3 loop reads CASSLQDPSTDTQYF. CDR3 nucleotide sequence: TGTGCCAGCAGTTTACAGGATCCTAGCACAGATACGCAGTATTTT.

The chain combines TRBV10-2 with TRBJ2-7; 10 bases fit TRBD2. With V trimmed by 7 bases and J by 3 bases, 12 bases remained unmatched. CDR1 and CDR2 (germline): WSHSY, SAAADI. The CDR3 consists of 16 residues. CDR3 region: CASNSGRAGVRYEQYF. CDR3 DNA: TGCGCCAGCAACAGCGGGAGGGCAGGGGTCCGCTACGAGCAGTACTTC.

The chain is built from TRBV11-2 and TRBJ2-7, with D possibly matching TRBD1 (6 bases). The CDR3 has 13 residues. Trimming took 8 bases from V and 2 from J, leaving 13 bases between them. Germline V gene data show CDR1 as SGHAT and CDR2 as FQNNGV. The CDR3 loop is CASEWAGAYEQYF. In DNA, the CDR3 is TGTGCCAGCGAGTGGGCAGGGGCCTACGAGCAGTACTTC.